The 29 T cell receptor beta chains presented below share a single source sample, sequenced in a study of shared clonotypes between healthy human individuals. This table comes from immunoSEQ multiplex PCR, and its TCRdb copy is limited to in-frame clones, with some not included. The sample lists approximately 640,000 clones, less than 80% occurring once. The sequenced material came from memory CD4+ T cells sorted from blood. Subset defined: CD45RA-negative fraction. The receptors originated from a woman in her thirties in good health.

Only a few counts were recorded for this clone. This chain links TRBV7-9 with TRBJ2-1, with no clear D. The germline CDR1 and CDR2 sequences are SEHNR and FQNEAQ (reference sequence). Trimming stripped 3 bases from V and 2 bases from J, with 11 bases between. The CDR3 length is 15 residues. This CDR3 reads CASSLGGATYNEQFF. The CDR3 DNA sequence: TGTGCCAGCAGCTTGGGTGGCGCGACCTACAATGAGCAGTTCTTC.

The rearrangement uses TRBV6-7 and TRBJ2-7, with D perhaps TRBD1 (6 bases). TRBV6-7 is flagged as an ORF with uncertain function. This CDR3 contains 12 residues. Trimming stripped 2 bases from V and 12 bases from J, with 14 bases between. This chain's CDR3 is CASSYMGEQGYF. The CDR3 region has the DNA TGTGCCAGCAGTTACATGGGCGAACAGGGGTACTTC.

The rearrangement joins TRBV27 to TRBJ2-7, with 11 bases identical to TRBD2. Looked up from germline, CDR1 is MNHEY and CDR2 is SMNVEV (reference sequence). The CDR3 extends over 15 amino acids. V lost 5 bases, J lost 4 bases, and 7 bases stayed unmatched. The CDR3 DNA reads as TGTGCCAGCAGTCGATCGGGACTAGCGGTATACGAGCAGTACTTC. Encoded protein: CASSRSGLAVYEQYF.

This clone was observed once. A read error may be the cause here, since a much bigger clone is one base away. CDR3 sequence reads: CASSDNEQFF. CDR3 coding DNA: TGTGCCAGCAGTGACAATGAGCAGTTCTTC. V usage is TRBV25-1 and J usage is TRBJ2-1; D is ambiguous. This CDR3 contains 10 residues. V shed 3 bases and J shed 6 bases, with 0 bases lying between them. Germline lookup yields CDR1 MGHDK and CDR2 SYGVNS. Full variable domain (remainder filled in from reference TRBV25-1 and TRBJ2-1): EADIYQTPRYLVIGTGKKITLECSQTMGHDKMYWYQQDPGMELHLIHYSYGVNSTEKGDLSSESTVSRIRTEHFPLTLESARPSHTSQYLCASSDNEQFFGPGTRLTVL.

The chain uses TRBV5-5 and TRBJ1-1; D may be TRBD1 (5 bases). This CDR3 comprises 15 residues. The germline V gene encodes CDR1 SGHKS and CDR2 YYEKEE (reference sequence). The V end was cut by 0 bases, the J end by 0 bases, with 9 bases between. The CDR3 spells CASSLEGRLNTEAFF. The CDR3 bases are TGTGCCAGCAGCTTGGAGGGGCGGCTGAACACTGAAGCTTTCTTT.

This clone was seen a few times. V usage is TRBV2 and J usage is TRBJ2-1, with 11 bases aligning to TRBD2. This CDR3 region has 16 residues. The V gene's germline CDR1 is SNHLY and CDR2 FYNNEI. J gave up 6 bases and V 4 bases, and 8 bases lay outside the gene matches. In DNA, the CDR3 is TGTGCCAGCAGTGGACCACTAGCGGGAGTCTTCAATGAGCAGTTCTTC. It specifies CASSGPLAGVFNEQFF.

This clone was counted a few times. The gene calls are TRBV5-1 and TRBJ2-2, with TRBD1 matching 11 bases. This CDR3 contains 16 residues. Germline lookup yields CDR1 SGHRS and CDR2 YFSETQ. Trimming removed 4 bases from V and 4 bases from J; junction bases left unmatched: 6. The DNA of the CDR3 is TGCGCCAGCAGCGCCATGGGGACAGGGGGCACCGGGGAGCTGTTTTTT. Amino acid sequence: CASSAMGTGGTGELFF.

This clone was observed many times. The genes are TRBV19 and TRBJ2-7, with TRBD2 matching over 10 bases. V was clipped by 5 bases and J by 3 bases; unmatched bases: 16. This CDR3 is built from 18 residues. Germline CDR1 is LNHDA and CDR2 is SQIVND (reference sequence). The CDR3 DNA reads TGTGCCAGTAGTGCAGGGTATCGGGCGGCTAGCGGGAGCTACGAGCAGTACTTC. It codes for CASSAGYRAASGSYEQYF.

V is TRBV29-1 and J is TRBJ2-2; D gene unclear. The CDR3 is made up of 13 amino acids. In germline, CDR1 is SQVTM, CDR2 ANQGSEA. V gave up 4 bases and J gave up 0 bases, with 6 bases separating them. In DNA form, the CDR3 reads TGCAGCGTTGGACATTCGAACACCGGGGAGCTGTTTTTT. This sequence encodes CSVGHSNTGELFF.

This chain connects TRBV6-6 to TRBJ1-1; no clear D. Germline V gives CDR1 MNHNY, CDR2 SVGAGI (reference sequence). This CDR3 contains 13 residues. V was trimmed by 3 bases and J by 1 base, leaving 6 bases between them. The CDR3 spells CASSYPRNTEAFF. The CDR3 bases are TGTGCCAGCAGTTATCCCAGGAACACTGAAGCTTTCTTT.

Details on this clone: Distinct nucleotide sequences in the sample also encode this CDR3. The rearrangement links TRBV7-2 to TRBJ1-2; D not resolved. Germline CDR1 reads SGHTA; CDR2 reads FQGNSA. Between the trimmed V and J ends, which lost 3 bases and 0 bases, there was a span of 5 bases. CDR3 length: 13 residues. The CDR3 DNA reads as TGTGCCAGCAGCTTCGACTCTAACTATGGCTACACCTTC. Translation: CASSFDSNYGYTF.

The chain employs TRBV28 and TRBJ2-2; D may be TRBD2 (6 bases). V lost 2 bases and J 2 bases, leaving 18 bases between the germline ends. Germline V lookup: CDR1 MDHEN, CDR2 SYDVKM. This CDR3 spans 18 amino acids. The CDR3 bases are TGTGCCAGCAGTTTAGTGGGTGTCGGCGGGACCAACACCGGGGAGCTGTTTTTT. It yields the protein CASSLVGVGGTNTGELFF.

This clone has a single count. As DNA, the CDR3 is TGTGCCATCAGTGAGTCGACGGGAACTGAAGCTTTCTTT. Amino acids: CAISESTGTEAFF. The chain couples TRBV10-3 to TRBJ1-1; no reliable D call. V gave up 0 bases and J gave up 5 bases, with 7 bases separating them. CDR1 and CDR2 (germline): ENHRY, SYGVKD. There are 13 residues in the CDR3.

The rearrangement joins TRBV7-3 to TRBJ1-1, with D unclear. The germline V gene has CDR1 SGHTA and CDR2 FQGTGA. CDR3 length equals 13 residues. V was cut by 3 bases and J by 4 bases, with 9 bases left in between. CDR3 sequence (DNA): TGTGCCAGCAGCTTCTCAGAGATCACTGAAGCTTTCTTT. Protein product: CASSFSEITEAFF.

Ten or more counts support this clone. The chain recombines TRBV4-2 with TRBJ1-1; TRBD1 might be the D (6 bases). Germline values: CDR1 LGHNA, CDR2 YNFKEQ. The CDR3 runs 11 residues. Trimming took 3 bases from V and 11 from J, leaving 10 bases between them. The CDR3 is CASSHGQPAFF. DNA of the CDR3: TGTGCCAGCAGCCACGGACAGCCGGCTTTCTTT.

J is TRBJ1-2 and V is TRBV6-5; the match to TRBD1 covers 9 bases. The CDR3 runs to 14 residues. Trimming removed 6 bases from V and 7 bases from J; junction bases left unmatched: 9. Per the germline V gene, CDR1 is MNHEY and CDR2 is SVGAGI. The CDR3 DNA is TGTGCCAGCAGGGATACAGGGGGCGCGGGTGGCTACACCTTC. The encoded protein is CASRDTGGAGGYTF.

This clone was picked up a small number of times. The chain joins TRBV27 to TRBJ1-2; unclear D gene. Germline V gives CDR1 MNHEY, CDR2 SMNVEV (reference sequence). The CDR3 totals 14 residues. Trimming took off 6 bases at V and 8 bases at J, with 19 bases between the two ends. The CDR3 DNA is TGTGCCAGCAGATCGCCGGGGTCATGGGTCGGCTACACCTTC. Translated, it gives CASRSPGSWVGYTF.

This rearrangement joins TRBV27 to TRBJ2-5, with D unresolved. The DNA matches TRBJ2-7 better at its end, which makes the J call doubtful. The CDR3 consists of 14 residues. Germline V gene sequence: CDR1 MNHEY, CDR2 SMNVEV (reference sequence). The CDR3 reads CASSLNRLSYEQYF. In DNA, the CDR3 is TGTGCCAGCAGTTTAAACCGGTTGTCCTACGAGCAGTACTTC.

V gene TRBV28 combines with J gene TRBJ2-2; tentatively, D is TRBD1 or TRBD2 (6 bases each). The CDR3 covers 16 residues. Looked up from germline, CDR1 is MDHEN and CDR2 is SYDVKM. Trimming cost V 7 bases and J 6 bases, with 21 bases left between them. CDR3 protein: CASTLGGQGRSGELFF. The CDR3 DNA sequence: TGTGCCAGCACCCTGGGGGGTCAGGGGAGATCCGGGGAGCTGTTTTTT. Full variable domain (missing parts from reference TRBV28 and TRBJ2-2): DVKVTQSSRYLVKRTGEKVFLECVQDMDHENMFWYRQDPGLGLRLIYFSYDVKMKEKGDIPEGYSVSREKKERFSLILESASTNQTSMYLCASTLGGQGRSGELFFGEGSRLTVL.

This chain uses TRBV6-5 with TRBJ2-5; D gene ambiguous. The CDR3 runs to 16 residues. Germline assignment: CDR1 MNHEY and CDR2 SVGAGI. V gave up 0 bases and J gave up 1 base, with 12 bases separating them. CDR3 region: CASSYSVWEFQETQYF. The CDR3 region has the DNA TGTGCCAGCAGTTACTCGGTGTGGGAATTCCAAGAGACCCAGTACTTC.

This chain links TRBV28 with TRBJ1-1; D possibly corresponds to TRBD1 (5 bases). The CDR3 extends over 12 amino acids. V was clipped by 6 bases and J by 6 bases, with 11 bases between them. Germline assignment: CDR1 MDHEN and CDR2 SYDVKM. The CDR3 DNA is TGTGCCAGCAGCGGGGGAGGATCTGAAGCTTTCTTT. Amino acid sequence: CASSGGGSEAFF.

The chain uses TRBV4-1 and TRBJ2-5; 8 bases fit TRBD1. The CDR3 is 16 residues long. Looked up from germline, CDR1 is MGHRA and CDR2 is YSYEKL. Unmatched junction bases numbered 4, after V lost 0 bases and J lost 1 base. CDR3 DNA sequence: TGCGCCAGCAGCCAAGATCCTGGGACAGGCCAAGAGACCCAGTACTTC. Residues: CASSQDPGTGQETQYF.

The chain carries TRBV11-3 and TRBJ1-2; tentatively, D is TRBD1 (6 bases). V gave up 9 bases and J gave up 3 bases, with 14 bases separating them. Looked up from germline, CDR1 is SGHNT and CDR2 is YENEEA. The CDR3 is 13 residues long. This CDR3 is CASERGGDYGYTF. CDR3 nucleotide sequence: TGTGCCAGTGAGAGAGGGGGGGACTATGGCTACACCTTC. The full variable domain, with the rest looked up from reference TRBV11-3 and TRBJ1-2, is EAGVVQSPRYKIIEKKQPVAFWCNPISGHNTLYWYLQNLGQGPELLIRYENEEAVDDSQLPKDRFSAERLKGVDSTLKIQPAELGDSAVYLCASERGGDYGYTFGSGTRLTVV.

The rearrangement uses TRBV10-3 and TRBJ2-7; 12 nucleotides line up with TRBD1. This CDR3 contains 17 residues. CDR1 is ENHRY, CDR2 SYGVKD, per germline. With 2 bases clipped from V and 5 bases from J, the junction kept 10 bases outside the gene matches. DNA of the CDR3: TGTGCCATCAGTGAGACGAGTCCGGGACAGGGGGCTAACGAGCAGTACTTC. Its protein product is CAISETSPGQGANEQYF.

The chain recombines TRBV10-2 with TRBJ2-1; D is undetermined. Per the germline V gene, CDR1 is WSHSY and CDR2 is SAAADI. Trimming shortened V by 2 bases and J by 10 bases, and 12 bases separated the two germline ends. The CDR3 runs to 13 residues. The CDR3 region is CASSEDGRHEQFF. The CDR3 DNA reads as TGCGCCAGCAGTGAGGACGGCAGGCACGAGCAGTTCTTC.

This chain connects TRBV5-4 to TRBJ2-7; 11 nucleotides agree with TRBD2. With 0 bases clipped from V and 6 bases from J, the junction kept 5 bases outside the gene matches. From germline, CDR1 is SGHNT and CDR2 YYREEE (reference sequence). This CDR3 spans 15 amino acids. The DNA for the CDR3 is TGTGCCAGCAGCTTGGCCCCCCTAGCGGGAGGCGAGCAGTACTTC. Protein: CASSLAPLAGGEQYF.

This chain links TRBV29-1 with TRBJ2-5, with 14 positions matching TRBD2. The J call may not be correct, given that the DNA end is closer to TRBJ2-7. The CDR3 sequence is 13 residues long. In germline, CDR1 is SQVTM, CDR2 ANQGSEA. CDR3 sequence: CSVRGLAGVEQYF. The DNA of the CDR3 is TGCAGCGTCCGGGGACTAGCGGGAGTCGAGCAGTACTTC.

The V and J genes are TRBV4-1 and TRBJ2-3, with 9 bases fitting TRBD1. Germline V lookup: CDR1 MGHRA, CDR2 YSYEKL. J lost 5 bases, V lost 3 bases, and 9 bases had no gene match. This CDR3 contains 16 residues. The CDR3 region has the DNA TGCGCCAGCAGCCATTCCTCGGGACAGGGTCAAGATACGCAGTATTTT. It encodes CASSHSSGQGQDTQYF.

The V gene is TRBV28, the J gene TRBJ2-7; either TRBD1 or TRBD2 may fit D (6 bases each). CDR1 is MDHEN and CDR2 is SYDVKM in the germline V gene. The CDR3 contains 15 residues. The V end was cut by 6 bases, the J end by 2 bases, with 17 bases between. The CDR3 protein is CASSPSWGATYEQYF. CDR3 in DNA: TGTGCCAGCAGCCCTTCATGGGGGGCCACCTACGAGCAGTACTTC.